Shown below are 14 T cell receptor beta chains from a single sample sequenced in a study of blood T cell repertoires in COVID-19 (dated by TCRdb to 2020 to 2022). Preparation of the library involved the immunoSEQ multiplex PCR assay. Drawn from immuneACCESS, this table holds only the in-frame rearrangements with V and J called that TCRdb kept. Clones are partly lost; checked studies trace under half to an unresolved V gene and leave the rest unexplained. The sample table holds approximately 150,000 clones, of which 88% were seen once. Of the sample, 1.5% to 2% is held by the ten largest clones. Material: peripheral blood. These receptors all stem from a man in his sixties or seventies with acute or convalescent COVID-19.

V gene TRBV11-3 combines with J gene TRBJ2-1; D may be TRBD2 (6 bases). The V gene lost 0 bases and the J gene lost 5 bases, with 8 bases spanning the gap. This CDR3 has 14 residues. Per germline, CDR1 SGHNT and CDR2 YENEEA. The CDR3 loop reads CASSLDGGNNEQFF. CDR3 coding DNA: TGTGCCAGCAGCTTAGACGGGGGAAACAATGAGCAGTTCTTC.

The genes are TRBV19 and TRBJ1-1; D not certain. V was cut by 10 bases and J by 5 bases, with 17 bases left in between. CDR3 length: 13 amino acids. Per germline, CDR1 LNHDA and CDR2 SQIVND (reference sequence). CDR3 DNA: TGTGCCACGACTGGCATAAGAAAAACTGAAGCTTTCTTT. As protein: CATTGIRKTEAFF.

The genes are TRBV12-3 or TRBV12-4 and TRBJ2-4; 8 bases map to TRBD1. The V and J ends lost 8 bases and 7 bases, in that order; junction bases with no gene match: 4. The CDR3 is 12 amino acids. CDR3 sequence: CASRDRWNIQYF. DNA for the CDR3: TGTGCCAGCCGGGACAGGTGGAACATTCAGTACTTC.

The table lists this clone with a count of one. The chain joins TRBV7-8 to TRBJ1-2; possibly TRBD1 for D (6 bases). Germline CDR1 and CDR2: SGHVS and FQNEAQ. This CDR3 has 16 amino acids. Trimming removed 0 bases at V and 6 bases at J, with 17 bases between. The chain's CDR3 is CASSLAFLGARNGYTF. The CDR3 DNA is TGTGCCAGCAGCTTAGCTTTTTTGGGGGCGCGGAATGGCTACACCTTC. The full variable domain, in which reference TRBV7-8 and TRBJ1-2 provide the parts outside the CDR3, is GAGVSQSPRYKVAKRGQDVALRCDPISGHVSLFWYQQALGQGPEFLTYFQNEAQLDKSGLPSDRFFAERPEGSVSTLKIQRTQQEDSAVYLCASSLAFLGARNGYTFGSGTRLTVV.

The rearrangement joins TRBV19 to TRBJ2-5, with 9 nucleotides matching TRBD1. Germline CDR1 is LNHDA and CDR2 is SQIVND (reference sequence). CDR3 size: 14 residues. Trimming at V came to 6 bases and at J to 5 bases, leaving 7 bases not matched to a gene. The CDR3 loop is CASSQGQGGETQYF. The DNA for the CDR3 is TGTGCCAGTAGCCAGGGACAGGGTGGGGAGACCCAGTACTTC.

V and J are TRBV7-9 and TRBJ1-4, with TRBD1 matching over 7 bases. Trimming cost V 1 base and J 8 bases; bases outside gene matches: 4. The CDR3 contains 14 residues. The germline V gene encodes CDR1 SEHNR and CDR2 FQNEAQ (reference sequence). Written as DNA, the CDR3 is TGTGCCAGCAGCTTAGGACAGGGTCGCGAAAAACTGTTTTTT. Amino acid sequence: CASSLGQGREKLFF.

The CDR3: CASSLNRGLDTEAFF. In nucleotides, the CDR3 is TGCGCCAGCAGCTTGAACAGGGGGCTGGACACTGAAGCTTTCTTT. The chain combines TRBV5-1 with TRBJ1-1, with 9 bases lining up with TRBD1. CDR3 length: 15 residues. Looked up from germline, CDR1 is SGHRS and CDR2 is YFSETQ. After removal of 1 base from V and 3 bases from J, the junction contained 4 bases not matched to a gene.

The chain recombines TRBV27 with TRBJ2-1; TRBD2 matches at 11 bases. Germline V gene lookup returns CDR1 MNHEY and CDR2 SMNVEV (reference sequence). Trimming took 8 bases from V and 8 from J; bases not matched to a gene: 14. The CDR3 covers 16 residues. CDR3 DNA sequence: TGTGCCAGCCTCTCCCCCTCTAGCGGGAGGTCGGATGAGCAGTTCTTC. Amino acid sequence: CASLSPSSGRSDEQFF.

DNA of the CDR3: TGCGCCAGCACCCCAGGCAGCTCCTATAATTCACCCCTCCACTTT. It is translated as CASTPGSSYNSPLHF. The chain links TRBV5-1 to TRBJ1-6; D not resolved. The CDR3 sequence is 15 residues long. Germline assignment: CDR1 SGHRS and CDR2 YFSETQ. Trimming removed 6 bases at V and 0 bases at J, with 10 bases between.

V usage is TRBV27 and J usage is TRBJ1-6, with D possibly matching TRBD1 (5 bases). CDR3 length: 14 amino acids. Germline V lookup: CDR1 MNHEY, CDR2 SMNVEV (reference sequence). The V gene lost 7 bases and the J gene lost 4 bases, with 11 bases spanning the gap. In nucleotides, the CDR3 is TGTGCCAGCACCACGGGGGGGTATAATTCACCCCTCCACTTT. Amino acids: CASTTGGYNSPLHF.

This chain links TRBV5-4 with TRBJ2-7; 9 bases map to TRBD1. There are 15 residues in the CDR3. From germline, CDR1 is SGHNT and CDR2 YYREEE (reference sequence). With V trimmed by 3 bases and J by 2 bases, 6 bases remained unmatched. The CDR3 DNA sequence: TGTGCCAGCAGCTATGGACAGGGGCTAACCTACGAGCAGTACTTC. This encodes CASSYGQGLTYEQYF.

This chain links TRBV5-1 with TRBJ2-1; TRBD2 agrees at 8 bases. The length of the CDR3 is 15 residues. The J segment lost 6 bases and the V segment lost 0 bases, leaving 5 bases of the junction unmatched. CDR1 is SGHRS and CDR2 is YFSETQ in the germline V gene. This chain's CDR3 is CASSLVLAGTNEQFF. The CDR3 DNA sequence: TGCGCCAGCAGCTTGGTTCTAGCGGGCACCAATGAGCAGTTCTTC.

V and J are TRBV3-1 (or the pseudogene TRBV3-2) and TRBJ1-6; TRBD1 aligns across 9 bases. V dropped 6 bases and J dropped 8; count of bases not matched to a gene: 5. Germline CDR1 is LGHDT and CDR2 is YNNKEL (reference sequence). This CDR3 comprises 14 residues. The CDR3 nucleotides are TGTGCCAGCAGTCGACAGGGGGGAGATTCACCCCTCCACTTT. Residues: CASSRQGGDSPLHF.

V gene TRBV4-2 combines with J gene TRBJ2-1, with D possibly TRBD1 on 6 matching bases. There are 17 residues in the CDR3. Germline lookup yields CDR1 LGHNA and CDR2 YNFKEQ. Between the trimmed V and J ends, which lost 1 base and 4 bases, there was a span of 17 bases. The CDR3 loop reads CASSQATLQGFYNEQFF. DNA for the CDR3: TGTGCCAGCAGCCAAGCCACCTTACAGGGTTTTTACAATGAGCAGTTCTTC.